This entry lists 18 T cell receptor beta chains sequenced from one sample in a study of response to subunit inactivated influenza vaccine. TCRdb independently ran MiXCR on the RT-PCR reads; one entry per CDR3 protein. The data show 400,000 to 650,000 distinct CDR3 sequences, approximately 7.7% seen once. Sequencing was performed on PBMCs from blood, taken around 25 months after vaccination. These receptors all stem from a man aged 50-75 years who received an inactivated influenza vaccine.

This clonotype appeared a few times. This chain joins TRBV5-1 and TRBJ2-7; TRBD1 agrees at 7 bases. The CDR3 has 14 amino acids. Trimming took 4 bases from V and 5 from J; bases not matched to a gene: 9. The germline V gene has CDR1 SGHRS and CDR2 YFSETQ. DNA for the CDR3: TGCGCCAGCAGCACCCAATCACAGGGGAACGAGCAGTACTTC. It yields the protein CASSTQSQGNEQYF.

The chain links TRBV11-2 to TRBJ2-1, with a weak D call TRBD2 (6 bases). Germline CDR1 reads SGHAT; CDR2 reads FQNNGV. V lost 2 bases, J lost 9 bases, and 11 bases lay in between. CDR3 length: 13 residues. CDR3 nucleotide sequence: TGTGCCAGCAGCTTAAGGGTGGGGGGTGAGCAGTTCTTC. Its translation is CASSLRVGGEQFF.

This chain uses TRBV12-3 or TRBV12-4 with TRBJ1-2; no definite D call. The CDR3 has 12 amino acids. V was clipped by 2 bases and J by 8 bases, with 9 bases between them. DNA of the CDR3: TGTGCCAGCAGTTTAAAGGGAAGAGGCTACACCTTC. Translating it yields CASSLKGRGYTF.

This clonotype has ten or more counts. In DNA form, the CDR3 reads TGTGCCAGCAGTTCCGCCGGGAACTATGGCTACACCTTC. It encodes CASSSAGNYGYTF. The gene calls are TRBV12-3 or TRBV12-4 and TRBJ1-2; D call uncertain. There are 13 residues in the CDR3. The germline V and J ends were trimmed by 4 bases and 2 bases, with 8 bases remaining between them.

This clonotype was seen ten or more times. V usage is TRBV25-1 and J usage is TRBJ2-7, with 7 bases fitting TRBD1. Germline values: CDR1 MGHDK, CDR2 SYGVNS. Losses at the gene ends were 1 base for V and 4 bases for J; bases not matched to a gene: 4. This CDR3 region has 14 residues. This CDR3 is CASSEWGRGYEQYF. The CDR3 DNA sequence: TGTGCCAGCAGTGAATGGGGCAGGGGGTACGAGCAGTACTTC.

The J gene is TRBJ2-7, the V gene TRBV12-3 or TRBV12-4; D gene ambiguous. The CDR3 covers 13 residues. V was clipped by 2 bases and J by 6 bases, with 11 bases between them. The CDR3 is CASSLFGVPEQYF. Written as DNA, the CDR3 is TGTGCCAGCAGTTTATTTGGGGTTCCCGAGCAGTACTTC.

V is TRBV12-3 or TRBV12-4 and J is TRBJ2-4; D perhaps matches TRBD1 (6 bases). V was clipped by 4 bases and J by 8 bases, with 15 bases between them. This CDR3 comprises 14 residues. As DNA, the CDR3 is TGTGCCAGCAGTTCCCGTGGGGGCGGAGACATTCAGTACTTC. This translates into CASSSRGGGDIQYF.

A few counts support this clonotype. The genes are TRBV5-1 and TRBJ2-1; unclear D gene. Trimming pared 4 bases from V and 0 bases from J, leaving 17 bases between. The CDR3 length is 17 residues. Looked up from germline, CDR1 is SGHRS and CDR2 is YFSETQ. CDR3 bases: TGCGCCAGCAGCGGGCTCCCGAAGCATAGCTCCTACAATGAGCAGTTCTTC. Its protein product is CASSGLPKHSSYNEQFF.

For the CDR3, the DNA is TGTGCCAGCAGCTCCGTCTTAATAGCCCACAATGAGCAGTTCTTC. Its protein product is CASSSVLIAHNEQFF. The rearrangement joins TRBV7-9 to TRBJ2-1; D is ambiguous. This CDR3 comprises 15 residues. Trimming shortened V by 4 bases and J by 5 bases, and 15 bases separated the two germline ends. Per germline, CDR1 SEHNR and CDR2 FQNEAQ (reference sequence).

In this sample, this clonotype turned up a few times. CDR3 protein: CASSPDRGQSYGYTF. CDR3 coding DNA: TGTGCCAGCAGCCCCGACAGGGGGCAGAGCTATGGCTACACCTTC. The chain joins TRBV11-2 to TRBJ1-2, with TRBD1 matching over 10 bases. The germline V gene has CDR1 SGHAT and CDR2 FQNNGV. V shed 5 bases and J 4 bases; nucleotides not matched to a gene: 7. This CDR3 contains 15 residues.

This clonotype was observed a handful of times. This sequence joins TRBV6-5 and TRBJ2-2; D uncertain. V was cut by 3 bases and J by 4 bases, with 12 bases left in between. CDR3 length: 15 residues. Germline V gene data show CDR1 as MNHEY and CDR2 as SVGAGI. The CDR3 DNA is TGTGCCAGCAGTTATAACTCCTTGGGCACCGGGGAGCTGTTTTTT. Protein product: CASSYNSLGTGELFF.

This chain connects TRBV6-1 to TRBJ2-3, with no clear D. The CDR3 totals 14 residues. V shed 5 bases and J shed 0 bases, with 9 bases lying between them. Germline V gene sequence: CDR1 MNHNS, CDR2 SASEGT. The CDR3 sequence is CASSKGTSTDTQYF. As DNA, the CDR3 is TGTGCCAGCAGTAAGGGCACAAGCACAGATACGCAGTATTTT.

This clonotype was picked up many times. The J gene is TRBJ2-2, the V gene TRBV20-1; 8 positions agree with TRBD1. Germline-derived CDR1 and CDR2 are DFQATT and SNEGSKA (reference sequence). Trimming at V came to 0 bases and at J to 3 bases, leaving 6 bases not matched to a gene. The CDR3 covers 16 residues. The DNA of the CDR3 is TGCAGTGCTAGAGATCCCGGGACAGGCTACACCGGGGAGCTGTTTTTT. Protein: CSARDPGTGYTGELFF.

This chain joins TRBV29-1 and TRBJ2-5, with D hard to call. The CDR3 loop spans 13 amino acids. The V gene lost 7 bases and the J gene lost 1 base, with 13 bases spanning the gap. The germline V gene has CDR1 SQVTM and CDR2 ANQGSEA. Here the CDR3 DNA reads TGCAGCGAGACCGACGGTACCCAAGAGACCCAGTACTTC. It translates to CSETDGTQETQYF.

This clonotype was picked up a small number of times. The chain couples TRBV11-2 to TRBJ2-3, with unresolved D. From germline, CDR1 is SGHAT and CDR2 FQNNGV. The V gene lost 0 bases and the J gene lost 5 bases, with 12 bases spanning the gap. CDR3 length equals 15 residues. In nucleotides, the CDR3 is TGTGCCAGCAGCTTAGAAGGAGAATCCGAAGATACGCAGTATTTT. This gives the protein CASSLEGESEDTQYF.

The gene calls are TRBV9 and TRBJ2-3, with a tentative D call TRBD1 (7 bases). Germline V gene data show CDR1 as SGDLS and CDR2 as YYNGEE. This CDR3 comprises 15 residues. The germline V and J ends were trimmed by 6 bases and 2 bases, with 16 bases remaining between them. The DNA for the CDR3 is TGTGCCAGCACCGCGGGGACAGCCCACACAGATACGCAGTATTTT. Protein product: CASTAGTAHTDTQYF.

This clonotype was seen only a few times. CDR3 region: CSAKKQDTIYF. In DNA, the CDR3 is TGCAGTGCCAAAAAGCAGGACACCATATATTTT. The chain carries TRBV20-1 and TRBJ1-3; D gene ambiguous. The CDR3 is 11 amino acids. Trimming removed 6 bases from V and 8 bases from J, with 11 bases in between. Germline V gives CDR1 DFQATT, CDR2 SNEGSKA (reference sequence).

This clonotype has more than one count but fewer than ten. The CDR3 sequence is CASSFKGEDIQYF. CDR3 bases: TGTGCCAGCAGCTTCAAGGGCGAGGACATTCAGTACTTC. The J gene is TRBJ2-4, the V gene TRBV5-5; no firm D call. The CDR3 consists of 13 residues. Trimming left V 2 bases short and J 8 bases short, with 11 bases between. The germline V gene has CDR1 SGHKS and CDR2 YYEKEE (reference sequence).